Shown below are 8 T cell receptor beta chains from a single sample sequenced in a study of blood T cell repertoires in COVID-19. The protocol was immunoSEQ multiplex PCR, while the TCRdb copy is restricted to in-frame clones and leaves out a portion. The data show 200,000 to 250,000 clones, with under 85% seen just once and over 0.95% held by the top ten. The source material was peripheral blood. These receptor sequences come from a woman aged 25 to 39 with COVID-19, enrolled during active disease.

The chain combines TRBV5-1 with TRBJ2-7, with TRBD1 identical over 9 bases. Per the germline V gene, CDR1 is SGHRS and CDR2 is YFSETQ. This CDR3 has 14 amino acids. The V and J ends lost 5 bases and 4 bases, in that order; junction bases with no gene match: 7. The CDR3: CASRLQGAAYEQYF. The CDR3 DNA sequence: TGCGCCAGCAGATTACAGGGGGCGGCTTACGAGCAGTACTTC.

V and J are TRBV27 and TRBJ1-1; the D gene is possibly TRBD1 (5 bases). CDR1 and CDR2 (germline): MNHEY, SMNVEV (reference sequence). This CDR3 comprises 13 residues. Trimming shortened V by 3 bases and J by 5 bases, and 10 bases separated the two germline ends. The DNA of the CDR3 is TGTGCCAGCAGTTTTTCTCAGGGAACTGAAGCTTTCTTT. Its protein product is CASSFSQGTEAFF.

This chain connects TRBV30 to TRBJ1-3, with 7 nucleotides matching TRBD1. CDR3 length: 16 amino acids. Germline V gene sequence: CDR1 GTSNPN, CDR2 SVGIG (reference sequence). V shed 4 bases, J shed 0 bases, and the junction held 9 bases outside the gene matches. DNA for the CDR3: TGTGCCTGGAAACCCAGGGGGTTGTTCTCTGGAAACACCATATATTTT. Translation gives CAWKPRGLFSGNTIYF.

The chain employs TRBV4-1 and TRBJ1-3; tentatively, D is TRBD1 (5 bases). Germline values: CDR1 MGHRA, CDR2 YSYEKL. The CDR3 is 17 residues long. V was trimmed by 3 bases and J by 2 bases, leaving 17 bases between them. The CDR3 region is CASSQVEGRTTGNTIYF. Written as DNA, the CDR3 is TGCGCCAGCAGCCAGGTGGAGGGGCGAACCACTGGAAACACCATATATTTT.

V gene TRBV18 combines with J gene TRBJ2-3, with 12 bases lining up with TRBD2. J was trimmed by 1 base and V by 5 bases; bases with no gene match: 7. CDR1 is KGHSH, CDR2 LQKENI, per germline. CDR3 length: 17 amino acids. The CDR3 DNA is TGTGCCAGCTCATTCGGACTAGCGGGATGGGGCACAGATACGCAGTATTTT. It is translated as CASSFGLAGWGTDTQYF.

This chain joins TRBV15 and TRBJ2-6; tentative D call: TRBD2 (6 bases). The CDR3 sequence is 16 residues long. The germline gives CDR1 LNHNV, CDR2 YYDKDF (reference sequence). Trimming took off 6 bases at V and 0 bases at J, with 12 bases between the two ends. CDR3 in DNA: TGTGCCACCAGTCACGGGAGAGCCTCTGGGGCCAACGTCCTGACTTTC. Translation: CATSHGRASGANVLTF.

V gene TRBV18 combines with J gene TRBJ1-4, with 8 positions matching TRBD1. V trimming: 1 base; J trimming: 16 bases; junction bases outside the gene matches: 8. CDR1 and CDR2 from the germline V gene are KGHSH and LQKENI. The CDR3 is made up of 13 amino acids. CDR3 sequence reads: CASSPQGTGFPFF. CDR3 nucleotide sequence: TGTGCCAGCTCACCACAGGGGACAGGATTCCCGTTTTTT.

The chain couples TRBV5-1 to TRBJ2-7; a possible D gene is TRBD2 (6 bases). Germline V CDR1 and CDR2: SGHRS, YFSETQ. The CDR3 has 16 amino acids. V was shortened by 4 bases and J by 0 bases, with 17 bases between the two germline ends. The DNA for the CDR3 is TGCGCCAGCAGCCTGGGCGGGGTTGTGGGCTCCTACGAGCAGTACTTC. This codes for CASSLGGVVGSYEQYF.